The source of this T cell receptor (beta chain) is a study of T cells in Graves' hyperthyroidism and ophthalmopathy. Study outcomes and limitations: Ophthalmopathy onset followed model prediction by a median roughly 6 months.

Note on this clonotype: Its antigen is as yet unknown.

This sample holds PBMCs from 10 ml fresh peripheral blood. V was clipped by 2 bases and J by 1 base, with 9 bases between them. This CDR3 is built from 16 residues. RNA transcripts provided the source from which TCR beta CDR3 regions were amplified. A first-round RT-PCR of the TCR CDR3 used the HTBI primer set. In TCRdb, the multiplex PCR reads were re-called with MiXCR into one record per CDR3 protein. The table has roughly 350,000 distinct CDR3 sequences, around 15% seen once. Specimen: blood. This chain connects TRBV12-3 or TRBV12-4 to TRBJ2-6; the D is unclear. This clonotype originated in a woman aged 40 to 49 with Graves' ophthalmopathy. CDR3 region: CASSLLSGSGANVLTF. DNA for the CDR3: TGTGCCAGCAGTTTATTATCAGGATCTGGGGCCAACGTCCTGACTTTC.